The clone carrying this TCR beta chain was detected only a few times. The CDR3 spans 14 residues. Between the trimmed V and J ends, which lost 3 bases and 1 base, there was a span of 9 bases. Per the germline V gene, CDR1 is SQVTM and CDR2 is ANQGSEA. Individual cDNA molecules received unique molecular identifiers. Each CDR3 protein gets one entry after TCRdb re-called the 5' RACE reads with MiXCR. The profile shows around 65,000 distinct CDR3 sequences, around 13% of them singletons. These data are taken from a study of early T cells in non-severe SARS-CoV-2 infection. Study as a whole: From unsorted whole blood, bulk RNA was sequenced, and the chains remained unpaired.

The sequence was obtained from an adult who was a healthcare worker with PCR-confirmed SARS-CoV-2 infection or an uninfected control (not recorded which). The chain is built from TRBV29-1 and TRBJ2-2; perhaps TRBD2 as D (6 bases). The sequenced sample was whole blood, obtained at baseline. The CDR3 here is CSVEGGLNTGELFF. The CDR3 region has the DNA TGCAGCGTTGAGGGGGGATTGAACACCGGGGAGCTGTTTTTT.